A single sample is the source of the 31 T cell receptor beta chains below, sequenced in a study of T-cell memory formation after mild COVID-19 (dated by TCRdb to the early 2020s). The library was made by 5' RACE. Sequenced on an Illumina NovaSeq 6000. The public reads were reprocessed in TCRdb via fastp at Q25 and MiXCR, keeping in-frame beta chains. CDR3 protein duplicates are merged, each entry listing the most common genes and DNA. The sample records tens of thousands of distinct CDR3 sequences, over 11% of which are singletons. The ten most abundant clones make up 31% of the sample. The material sequenced was PBMCs or a T cell subset sorted from them (not recorded which). Receptors were obtained from an adult woman who had mild COVID-19 (a few samples of this study predate the infection). The sample titles of this study are shuffled in the database, so cell type and time point are left out; the donor was told from shared clones.

The chain is built from TRBV7-9 and TRBJ1-3, with D unclear. V lost 5 bases and J 0 bases, leaving 14 bases between the germline ends. From germline, CDR1 is SEHNR and CDR2 FQNEAQ (reference sequence). The CDR3 has 16 amino acids. CDR3 DNA sequence: TGTGCCAGCAGCCCCAGTGAGGGTTACTCTGGAAACACCATATATTTT. It specifies CASSPSEGYSGNTIYF.

The chain recombines TRBV20-1 with TRBJ2-1; the D is unclear. Trimming left V 2 bases short and J 8 bases short, with 22 bases between. Per the germline V gene, CDR1 is DFQATT and CDR2 is SNEGSKA (reference sequence). This CDR3 region has 16 residues. This chain's CDR3 is CSARTSRSYYAHEQFF. CDR3 in DNA: TGCAGTGCTAGAACCTCCCGGTCTTATTATGCTCATGAGCAGTTCTTC.

The chain links TRBV27 to TRBJ2-7; the D is unclear. V was pared by 5 bases and J by 7 bases, with 18 bases between. CDR3 length: 14 residues. Germline values: CDR1 MNHEY, CDR2 SMNVEV (reference sequence). The CDR3 spells CASSPRVLGAEQYF. CDR3 DNA: TGTGCCAGCAGTCCACGGGTGTTGGGTGCTGAGCAGTACTTC.

This clonotype was seen ten or more times. CDR3: CASSLDLEGNYGYTF. In DNA, the CDR3 is TGTGCCAGCAGCTTGGACCTCGAGGGGAACTATGGCTACACCTTC. V and J are TRBV5-6 and TRBJ1-2; possible D gene TRBD1, 5 bases. The CDR3 is made up of 15 amino acids. Germline values: CDR1 SGHDT, CDR2 YYEEEE. V lost 0 bases to trimming and J lost 2 bases, with 11 bases between them.

This clonotype was detected only a few times. This chain uses TRBV4-1 with TRBJ2-2; D ambiguous. CDR1 and CDR2 from the germline V gene are MGHRA and YSYEKL. The V and J ends lost 0 bases and 6 bases respectively, with 8 bases between them. CDR3 length equals 14 residues. CDR3 bases: TGCGCCAGCAGCCAAGAATCCCTGGCCGGGGAGCTGTTTTTT. Translated: CASSQESLAGELFF.

The genes are TRBV4-2 and TRBJ1-2; no clear D gene. CDR3 length equals 15 residues. Germline-derived CDR1 and CDR2 are LGHNA and YNFKEQ. The ends were cut back, 1 base at V and 8 bases at J, with 17 bases in the middle. Here the CDR3 DNA reads TGTGCCAGCAGCCAAGCTTATACCCCATCGGGGGGCTACACCTTC. It translates to CASSQAYTPSGGYTF.

This chain uses TRBV12-3 or TRBV12-4 with TRBJ2-1, with TRBD2 matching 16 bases. The CDR3 runs to 13 residues. Germline trimming cut 10 bases from V and 11 bases from J; bases unmatched to any gene: 5. The CDR3 sequence: CANSGLAGGKQFF. The CDR3 DNA follows: TGTGCCAACTCGGGACTAGCGGGGGGGAAGCAGTTCTTC.

This clonotype was seen a handful of times. The chain combines TRBV20-1 with TRBJ2-1; TRBD1 aligns across 9 bases. Trimming cost V 3 bases and J 2 bases; bases outside gene matches: 5. CDR1 is DFQATT, CDR2 SNEGSKA, per germline (reference sequence). The CDR3 sequence is 15 residues long. CDR3 in amino acids: CSASPRDRAYNEQFF. DNA of the CDR3: TGCAGTGCTAGCCCCCGGGACAGGGCCTACAATGAGCAGTTCTTC.

This clonotype was detected only a few times. This chain uses TRBV24-1 with TRBJ2-2; D is perhaps TRBD2 (6 bases). The length of the CDR3 is 13 residues. Germline CDR1 and CDR2: KGHDR and SFDVKD. Trimming pared 9 bases from V and 1 base from J, leaving 8 bases between. CDR3 DNA: TGTGCCACCTCGGAGGGGAACACCGGGGAGCTGTTTTTT. Its protein is CATSEGNTGELFF.

The chain uses TRBV20-1 and TRBJ1-1; 9 nucleotides agree with TRBD1. CDR3 length: 15 amino acids. CDR1 and CDR2 (germline): DFQATT, SNEGSKA (reference sequence). V gave up 1 base and J gave up 4 bases; unmatched junction bases: 7. CDR3 bases: TGCAGTGCTAGAGTTCTAGGGACAGGGAGCACTGAAGCTTTCTTT. This encodes CSARVLGTGSTEAFF.

This chain connects TRBV30 to TRBJ2-7; a possible D gene is TRBD1 (5 bases). V lost 2 bases and J lost 2, with 13 bases in between. Germline CDR1 GTSNPN, CDR2 SVGIG (reference sequence). The CDR3 is 14 amino acids. CDR3 DNA: TGTGCCTGGAGTCATCCCGGACACCCCTACGAGCAGTACTTC. Protein product: CAWSHPGHPYEQYF.

This clonotype has more than one count but fewer than ten. The chain has TRBV5-1 and TRBJ2-7, with 10 nucleotides matching TRBD1. J lost 2 bases, V lost 4 bases, and 6 bases had no gene match. The CDR3 is 15 residues long. CDR1 is SGHRS and CDR2 is YFSETQ in the germline V gene. CDR3 nucleotide sequence: TGCGCCAGCAGCCTGGCGGGACAGGGGACCTACGAGCAGTACTTC. Amino acid sequence: CASSLAGQGTYEQYF.

The V call is TRBV6-5, the J call TRBJ2-2; D not resolved. V lost 0 bases to trimming and J lost 6 bases, with 5 bases between them. The CDR3 length is 13 residues. CDR1 is MNHEY, CDR2 SVGAGI, per germline. CDR3 nucleotides: TGTGCCAGCAGTTACTCGAGTGCCGGGGAGCTGTTTTTT. This encodes CASSYSSAGELFF.

Ten or more counts support this clonotype. V is TRBV7-9 and J is TRBJ2-1, with 13 nucleotides matching TRBD2. V dropped 8 bases and J dropped 8; count of bases not matched to a gene: 21. The CDR3 is 19 amino acids. The V gene's germline CDR1 is SEHNR and CDR2 FQNEAQ (reference sequence). The DNA for the CDR3 is TGTGCCAGCGATTCGACTGGGACTAGCGGGGCCCGGTGGTTGGATGAGCAGTTCTTC. This gives the protein CASDSTGTSGARWLDEQFF.

This rearrangement joins TRBV7-9 to TRBJ2-7, with 7 bases that match TRBD2. The germline gives CDR1 SEHNR, CDR2 FQNEAQ (reference sequence). This CDR3 is 15 amino acids long. The junction had 9 bases not matched to a gene; V was cut back by 5 bases and J by 2 bases. DNA for the CDR3: TGTGCCAGCAGCCTAGGGCTAGCGGAGACCTACGAGCAGTACTTC. This translates into CASSLGLAETYEQYF.

This clonotype was found a few times. The V gene is TRBV12-3 or TRBV12-4, the J gene TRBJ2-7; TRBD2 matches 8 bases. J lost 0 bases, V lost 5 bases, and 6 bases had no gene match. The CDR3 spans 15 residues. The CDR3 loop reads CASSNLAGPSYEQYF. The CDR3 region has the DNA TGTGCCAGCAGTAATCTAGCGGGTCCCTCCTACGAGCAGTACTTC.

This chain joins TRBV7-6 and TRBJ1-1, with a weak D call TRBD1 (6 bases). CDR3 length equals 13 residues. The germline V and J ends were trimmed by 2 bases and 7 bases, with 11 bases remaining between them. In germline, CDR1 is SGHVS, CDR2 FNYEAQ. CDR3: CASSLNGQYEAFF. In nucleotides, the CDR3 is TGTGCCAGCAGCTTAAACGGACAGTATGAAGCTTTCTTT.

The chain couples TRBV4-3 to TRBJ2-3, with D possibly TRBD1 on 5 matching bases. The CDR3 extends over 16 amino acids. Germline values: CDR1 LGHNA, CDR2 YSLEER. With 2 bases removed from V and 5 bases from J, the gap between germline ends came to 17 bases. In DNA form, the CDR3 reads TGCGCCAGCAGCCAATCAGAATCAGGGTTCCAAGATACGCAGTATTTT. It specifies CASSQSESGFQDTQYF.

The chain carries TRBV7-9 and TRBJ2-7; 7 nucleotides match TRBD2. Germline V CDR1 and CDR2: SEHNR, FQNEAQ (reference sequence). The V gene end was trimmed by 5 bases and the J gene end by 5 bases; junction bases not matched to a gene: 12. The CDR3 spans 15 residues. CDR3 protein: CASSPGPREIHEQYF. The CDR3 DNA follows: TGTGCCAGCAGCCCTGGGCCGCGGGAGATCCACGAGCAGTACTTC.

This clonotype turned up a few times. The rearrangement uses TRBV23-1 and TRBJ2-2, with unresolved D. TRBV23-1 is identified as an open reading frame with a role that is uncertain. The CDR3 extends over 13 amino acids. Trimming took 5 bases from V and 3 from J, leaving 7 bases between them. The CDR3, as DNA: TGCGCCAGCAGTTTTCGGCACACCGGGGAGCTGTTTTTT. Its protein is CASSFRHTGELFF.

This clonotype occurred a few times. V and J are TRBV7-9 and TRBJ1-5, with 9 bases that match TRBD1. V shed 5 bases, J shed 2 bases, and the junction held 7 bases outside the gene matches. Germline assignment: CDR1 SEHNR and CDR2 FQNEAQ (reference sequence). CDR3 length equals 16 residues. The DNA for the CDR3 is TGTGCCAGCAGCCGCTATACAGGGGGCGGCAATCAGCCCCAGCATTTT. This sequence encodes CASSRYTGGGNQPQHF.

The table lists this clonotype with a few counts. The V gene is TRBV20-1, the J gene TRBJ1-1, with D perhaps TRBD1 (6 bases). Germline V CDR1 and CDR2: DFQATT, SNEGSKA (reference sequence). The CDR3 has 14 amino acids. The V end was cut by 5 bases, the J end by 0 bases, with 13 bases between. The CDR3 spells CSAYTGIMNTEAFF. DNA of the CDR3: TGCAGTGCTTATACAGGGATCATGAACACTGAAGCTTTCTTT.

V is TRBV6-2 or TRBV6-3 and J is TRBJ2-2; no definite D call. Trimming took 6 bases from V and 5 from J, leaving 19 bases between them. The CDR3 spans 16 residues. Germline CDR1 MNHEY, CDR2 SVGEGT. CDR3 in DNA: TGTGCCAGCAGCCCCCATGTAGGGCTGGGAACCGGGGAGCTGTTTTTT. Translating it yields CASSPHVGLGTGELFF.

The CDR3, as DNA: TGTGCCAGCAGCCAAGAAGCCCAGGGGGGGAATTATGAGCAGTTCTTC. Amino acids: CASSQEAQGGNYEQFF. The chain combines TRBV4-2 with TRBJ2-1; D could derive from TRBD1 or TRBD2 (7 bases each). V was pared by 0 bases and J by 8 bases, with 17 bases between. Germline CDR1 is LGHNA and CDR2 is YNFKEQ. CDR3 length equals 16 residues.

The chain uses TRBV7-8 and TRBJ2-1; 7 positions agree with TRBD2. This CDR3 is 15 amino acids long. Trimming took 3 bases from V and 2 from J; bases not matched to a gene: 4. The germline CDR1 and CDR2 sequences are SGHVS and FQNEAQ. CDR3 amino acids: CASSFFSGPYNEQFF. CDR3 bases: TGTGCCAGCAGCTTCTTTAGCGGGCCCTACAATGAGCAGTTCTTC.

There are a few counts of this clonotype. The DNA for the CDR3 is TGTGCCACCAGTGCCGGACTAGTTGACAACTACAATGAGCAGTTCTTC. Protein sequence: CATSAGLVDNYNEQFF. The V and J genes are TRBV24-1 and TRBJ2-1; the match to TRBD2 covers 7 bases. The CDR3 runs 16 residues. Germline V gene data show CDR1 as KGHDR and CDR2 as SFDVKD. The trim removed 5 bases at V and 3 bases at J, leaving 9 bases unmatched.

This clonotype has a handful of counts. This chain uses TRBV25-1 with TRBJ2-1; D ambiguous. The length of the CDR3 is 11 residues. Trimming cost V 8 bases and J 7 bases, with 9 bases left between them. CDR1 and CDR2 from the germline V gene are MGHDK and SYGVNS. Here the CDR3 reads CASDGLNEQFF. Written as DNA, the CDR3 is TGTGCCAGCGACGGGTTAAATGAGCAGTTCTTC.

In this sample, this clonotype turned up once. The genes are TRBV4-1 and TRBJ2-1; weak D call: TRBD2 (6 bases). The CDR3 is 16 residues long. The V gene's germline CDR1 is MGHRA and CDR2 YSYEKL. Trimming left V 7 bases short and J 8 bases short, with 24 bases between. The CDR3 DNA reads as TGCGCCAGCACGACCATGGGCTCCCCGGGAGAGCATGAGCAGTTCTTC. It translates to CASTTMGSPGEHEQFF.

The chain recombines TRBV29-1 with TRBJ1-3, with D perhaps matching TRBD1 (6 bases). Germline V lookup: CDR1 SQVTM, CDR2 ANQGSEA. The CDR3 has 14 residues. Trimming shortened V by 5 bases and J by 5 bases, and 16 bases separated the two germline ends. The CDR3 protein is CSVYTGLGRNTIYF. Written as DNA, the CDR3 is TGCAGCGTTTATACAGGGCTCGGTCGAAACACCATATATTTT. Using reference TRBV29-1 and TRBJ1-3 for the parts outside the CDR3, the full variable domain is SAVISQKPSRDICQRGTSLTIQCQVDSQVTMMFWYRQQPGQSLTLIATANQGSEATYESGFVIDKFPISRPNLTFSTLTVSNMSPEDSSIYLCSVYTGLGRNTIYFGEGSWLTVV.

The sample holds a few counts of this clonotype. The chain uses TRBV7-6 and TRBJ2-3; D uncertain. Germline loops: CDR1 SGHVS, CDR2 FNYEAQ. The CDR3 spans 18 residues. With 0 bases removed from V and 4 bases from J, the gap between germline ends came to 20 bases. CDR3 nucleotides: TGTGCCAGCAGCTTAGCGCTAAGTAACGATCCCCGGGCAGATACGCAGTATTTT. Amino acid sequence: CASSLALSNDPRADTQYF. Based on the CDR3 plus reference TRBV7-6 and TRBJ2-3, the full variable domain is GAGVSQSPRYKVTKRGQDVALRCDPISGHVSLYWYRQALGQGPEFLTYFNYEAQQDKSGLPNDRFSAERPEGSISTLTIQRTEQRDSAMYRCASSLALSNDPRADTQYFGPGTRLTVL.

V is TRBV5-1 and J is TRBJ2-3, with TRBD1 matching over 10 bases. The CDR3 length is 17 residues. Looked up from germline, CDR1 is SGHRS and CDR2 is YFSETQ. The V and J ends lost 3 bases and 5 bases, in that order; junction bases with no gene match: 12. The DNA for the CDR3 is TGCGCCAGCAGCTCGACCGCCCGGGACAGGGGAGGAGATACGCAGTATTTT. It translates to CASSSTARDRGGDTQYF.